Ten or more counts support the clone carrying this T cell receptor beta chain. Its antigen is not identified. The data originate from a study of T cells in Graves' hyperthyroidism and ophthalmopathy. Authors of the study amplified TCR beta CDR3 regions from RNA transcripts. HTBI primers drove first-round RT-PCR of the TCR CDR3. TCRdb redid the calling of the multiplex PCR reads with MiXCR, one entry per CDR3 protein. Altogether around 620,000 distinct CDR3 sequences are present, around 15% being singletons, with the ten largest covering approximately 3.9%. Diagnosing involved the use of clinical symptoms, serum thyroxine and TRAb, thyroid ultrasound and orbital computed tomography. Study-level results: By a 13 V-J model, ophthalmopathy was set apart from stable hyperthyroidism. Blood shared most expanded thyroid clonotypes above 0.001.

The germline V and J ends were trimmed by 3 bases and 2 bases, with 14 bases remaining between them. This CDR3 region has 15 residues. CDR1 is MDHEN, CDR2 SYDVKM, per germline. The source of this sequence is a woman aged 25-40 years with Graves' hyperthyroidism. The sequencing sample was made of blood. The chain uses TRBV28 and TRBJ2-7, with D perhaps TRBD1 (5 bases). In nucleotides, the CDR3 is TGTGCCAGCAGTTTGGGCAGGGTGGAGCCCTACGAGCAGTACTTC. It translates to CASSLGRVEPYEQYF.